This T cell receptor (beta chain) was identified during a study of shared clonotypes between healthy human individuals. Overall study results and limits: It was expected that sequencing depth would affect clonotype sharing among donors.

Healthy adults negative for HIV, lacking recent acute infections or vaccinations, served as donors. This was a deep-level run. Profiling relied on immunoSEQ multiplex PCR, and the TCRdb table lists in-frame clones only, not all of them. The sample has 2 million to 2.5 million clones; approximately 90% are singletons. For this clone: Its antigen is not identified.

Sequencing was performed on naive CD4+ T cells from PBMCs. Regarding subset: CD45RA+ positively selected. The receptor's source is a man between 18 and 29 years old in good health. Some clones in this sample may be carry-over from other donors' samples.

The CDR3 is CASSVSTNYGYTF. CDR3 nucleotides: TGTGCCAGCAGCGTATCCACTAACTATGGCTACACCTTC. The J gene is TRBJ1-2, the V gene TRBV9; D is unclear. Trimming pared 1 base from V and 0 bases from J, leaving 4 bases between. This CDR3 has 13 residues. Germline assignment: CDR1 SGDLS and CDR2 YYNGEE.